This is a list of T cell receptor beta chains from one sample in a study of multiple sclerosis patients with progressive multifocal leukoencephalopathy. The repertoire was sequenced with immunoSEQ multiplex PCR; TCRdb's copy has only in-frame clones and lacks some. Of tens of thousands of clones in the sample, 85% to 90% were seen once. Sequences were derived from PBMCs, sampled from a patient treated with natalizumab. These receptors were obtained from a human donor with multiple sclerosis. Both conserved end residues are part of each CDR3. The D gene is left open where the match is weak. Clone size, where shown, is once, few, many, or a class for clones that have expanded.

D: TRBD1
V: TRBV28
length: 13
J: TRBJ2-7
size: -
CDR3: CASKTGFSYEQYF
DNA: TGTGCCAGCAAGACAGGGTTCTCCTACGAGCAGTACTTC

D: -
V: TRBV9
length: 17
J: TRBJ2-7
size: -
CDR3: CASSPWGGDSRGYEQYF
DNA: TGTGCCAGCAGCCCGTGGGGGGGCGACTCCCGCGGCTACGAGCAGTACTTC

D: -
V: TRBV15
length: 13
J: TRBJ1-1
size: -
CDR3: CATTRDGATEAFF
DNA: TGTGCCACCACAAGGGACGGGGCCACTGAAGCTTTCTTT

D: -
V: TRBV9
length: 14
J: TRBJ1-3
size: -
CDR3: CASSVGSSGNTIYF
DNA: TGTGCCAGCAGCGTGGGCAGCTCTGGAAACACCATATATTTT

D: TRBD1
V: TRBV5-4
length: 16
J: TRBJ2-5
size: -
CDR3: CASSLAVRQGRETQYF
DNA: TGTGCCAGCAGCTTGGCCGTGAGACAGGGAAGGGAGACCCAGTACTTC

D: -
V: TRBV2
length: 13
J: TRBJ2-2
size: -
CDR3: CASSEGRAGELFF
DNA: TGTGCCAGCAGTGAAGGCAGGGCCGGGGAGCTGTTTTTT

D: -
V: TRBV4-3
length: 17
J: TRBJ2-1
size: -
CDR3: CASSQHPGAGSYNEQFF
DNA: TGCGCCAGCAGCCAACACCCAGGGGCCGGCTCCTACAATGAGCAGTTCTTC

D: -
V: TRBV19
length: 15
J: TRBJ2-3
size: -
CDR3: CASREGESGTDTQYF
DNA: TGTGCCAGTAGAGAGGGGGAAAGTGGAACAGATACGCAGTATTTT

D: TRBD2
V: TRBV6-1
length: 15
J: TRBJ2-2
size: -
CDR3: CASKTTSGGTGELFF
DNA: TGTGCCAGCAAGACGACTAGCGGGGGCACCGGGGAGCTGTTTTTT

D: TRBD1
V: TRBV6-1
length: 13
J: TRBJ1-1
size: -
CDR3: CASSARQGEGAFF
DNA: TGTGCCAGCAGTGCCCGACAGGGGGAAGGAGCTTTCTTT

D: TRBD1
V: TRBV6-1
length: 15
J: TRBJ2-7
size: -
CDR3: CASSEGQGASYEQYF
DNA: TGTGCCAGCAGTGAAGGACAGGGGGCCTCCTACGAGCAGTACTTC

D: -
V: TRBV20-1
length: 10
J: TRBJ1-4
size: -
CDR3: CSASRDTRFF
DNA: TGCAGTGCGAGCCGGGACACCCGGTTTTTT

D: -
V: TRBV15
length: 15
J: TRBJ2-5
size: -
CDR3: CATSSFFGTEETQYF
DNA: TGTGCCACCAGCAGTTTCTTCGGGACGGAAGAGACCCAGTACTTC

D: -
V: TRBV7-2
length: 14
J: TRBJ1-2
size: few
CDR3: CASSQHRDDYGYTF
DNA: TGTGCCAGCAGCCAGCACCGGGACGACTATGGCTACACCTTC

D: TRBD2
V: TRBV5-4
length: 16
J: TRBJ2-1
size: -
CDR3: CASSETGTSARNEQFF
DNA: TGTGCCAGCAGCGAAACCGGGACTAGCGCTCGCAATGAGCAGTTCTTC

D: -
V: TRBV4-2
length: 15
J: TRBJ2-7
size: -
CDR3: CASSQDPRGRHEQYF
DNA: TGTGCCAGCAGCCAAGATCCCCGGGGGCGGCACGAGCAGTACTTC

D: TRBD1
V: TRBV6-1
length: 16
J: TRBJ1-5
size: once
CDR3: CASSAHRGPGNQPQHF
DNA: TGTGCCAGCAGTGCCCACAGGGGCCCCGGCAATCAGCCCCAGCATTTT

D: TRBD2
V: TRBV7-8
length: 18
J: TRBJ2-1
size: -
CDR3: CASSAPRREQSSYNEQFF
DNA: TGTGCCAGCAGCGCACCAAGGCGGGAGCAAAGCTCCTACAATGAGCAGTTCTTC

D: TRBD2
V: TRBV5-6
length: 17
J: TRBJ2-3
size: -
CDR3: CASSRGLAGAAADTQYF
DNA: TGTGCCAGCAGCCGGGGACTAGCGGGAGCGGCCGCAGATACGCAGTATTTT

D: TRBD2
V: TRBV11-2
length: 16
J: TRBJ2-7
size: -
CDR3: CASSLDSGGSRHEQYF
DNA: TGTGCCAGCAGCTTAGATTCCGGCGGGAGTCGCCACGAGCAGTACTTC

D: -
V: TRBV29-1
length: 11
J: TRBJ1-2
size: -
CDR3: CSVGDFYGYTF
DNA: TGCAGCGTCGGGGACTTCTATGGCTACACCTTC

D: -
V: TRBV28
length: 12
J: TRBJ1-3
size: -
CDR3: CASSQSGNTIYF
DNA: TGTGCCAGCAGCCAATCTGGAAACACCATATATTTT

D: -
V: TRBV28
length: 12
J: TRBJ1-5
size: -
CDR3: CASSFEGWLQHF
DNA: TGTGCCAGCAGTTTTGAGGGTTGGCTCCAGCATTTT

D: -
V: TRBV28
length: 12
J: TRBJ1-5
size: -
CDR3: CASRAGDQPQHF
DNA: TGTGCCAGCAGAGCGGGTGATCAGCCCCAGCATTTT

D: -
V: TRBV15
length: 16
J: TRBJ2-2
size: few
CDR3: CATSREAQGRLGELFF
DNA: TGTGCCACCAGCAGAGAGGCACAGGGGAGGCTCGGGGAGCTGTTTTTT

D: TRBD2
V: TRBV19
length: 14
J: TRBJ2-3
size: -
CDR3: CASQTSRYTDTQYF
DNA: TGTGCCAGTCAGACTAGCAGATACACAGATACGCAGTATTTT

D: -
V: TRBV5-4
length: 18
J: TRBJ1-2
size: few
CDR3: CASSSPRDRNQIGGGYTF
DNA: TGTGCCAGCAGCTCGCCCAGAGACAGGAACCAGATAGGGGGTGGCTACACCTTC

D: -
V: TRBV2
length: 14
J: TRBJ2-6
size: -
CDR3: CASRREYGANVLTF
DNA: TGTGCCAGCAGGAGGGAATACGGGGCCAACGTCCTGACTTTC

D: -
V: TRBV6-6
length: 13
J: TRBJ2-7
size: -
CDR3: CASSYGAVYEQYF
DNA: TGTGCCAGCAGTTACGGGGCAGTCTACGAGCAGTACTTC

D: -
V: TRBV5-5
length: 14
J: TRBJ1-1
size: -
CDR3: CASSWARGGTEAFF
DNA: TGTGCCAGCAGCTGGGCAAGGGGCGGCACTGAAGCTTTCTTT

D: -
V: TRBV28
length: 13
J: TRBJ1-5
size: -
CDR3: CASSSLLGQPQHF
DNA: TGTGCCAGCAGTTCGCTTTTGGGTCAGCCCCAGCATTTT

D: -
V: TRBV7-2
length: 15
J: TRBJ2-1
size: once
CDR3: CASSFAGRRDNEQFF
DNA: TGTGCCAGCAGCTTTGCGGGTAGAAGGGACAATGAGCAGTTCTTC

D: -
V: TRBV18
length: 13
J: TRBJ1-2
size: -
CDR3: CASSPTGSNGYTF
DNA: TGTGCCAGCTCACCAACAGGCTCCAATGGCTACACCTTC

D: -
V: TRBV7-2
length: 14
J: TRBJ1-2
size: -
CDR3: CASSVDGINYGYTF
DNA: TGTGCCAGCAGCGTCGACGGAATCAACTATGGCTACACCTTC

D: TRBD2
V: TRBV7-8
length: 16
J: TRBJ2-3
size: -
CDR3: CASSWPLAGASDTQYF
DNA: TGTGCCAGCAGCTGGCCGCTAGCGGGAGCTTCAGATACGCAGTATTTT

D: TRBD2
V: TRBV29-1
length: 13
J: TRBJ2-1
size: -
CDR3: CSVRASGGFEQFF
DNA: TGCAGCGTTAGGGCTAGCGGGGGGTTTGAGCAGTTCTTC

D: TRBD2
V: TRBV2
length: 17
J: TRBJ2-1
size: -
CDR3: CASSIELRTSGNNEQFF
DNA: TGTGCCAGCAGCATAGAACTAAGGACTAGCGGAAACAATGAGCAGTTCTTC

D: -
V: TRBV4-3
length: 17
J: TRBJ2-7
size: once
CDR3: CASSQEAGGPLSYEQYF
DNA: TGCGCCAGCAGCCAAGAGGCAGGCGGGCCCCTCTCCTACGAGCAGTACTTC

D: -
V: TRBV7-8
length: 16
J: TRBJ2-1
size: -
CDR3: CASSLKAGYSYNEQFF
DNA: TGTGCCAGCAGCTTAAAGGCGGGATACTCCTACAATGAGCAGTTCTTC

D: -
V: TRBV9
length: 13
J: TRBJ1-1
size: -
CDR3: CASSVDRATEAFF
DNA: TGTGCCAGCAGCGTAGACAGGGCCACTGAAGCTTTCTTT

D: TRBD2
V: TRBV27
length: 14
J: TRBJ2-1
size: -
CDR3: CASSQRDYYNEQFF
DNA: TGTGCCAGCAGTCAGCGGGATTATTACAATGAGCAGTTCTTC

D: -
V: TRBV7-6
length: 14
J: TRBJ1-4
size: -
CDR3: CASSLGRINEKLFF
DNA: TGTGCCAGCAGCTTAGGTCGGATTAATGAAAAACTGTTTTTT

D: TRBD1
V: TRBV11-1
length: 15
J: TRBJ2-1
size: -
CDR3: CATNPGTGRNNEQFF
DNA: TGTGCCACAAACCCCGGGACAGGGAGAAACAATGAGCAGTTCTTC

D: -
V: TRBV6-1
length: 15
J: TRBJ2-7
size: few
CDR3: CASSGRGGASYEQYF
DNA: TGTGCCAGCAGTGGGCGGGGCGGGGCATCCTACGAGCAGTACTTC

D: -
V: TRBV7-8
length: 14
J: TRBJ1-5
size: -
CDR3: CASSLGGRDQPQHF
DNA: TGTGCCAGCAGCTTAGGAGGCAGGGATCAGCCCCAGCATTTT

D: -
V: TRBV28
length: 12
J: TRBJ1-2
size: -
CDR3: CASSGINYGYTF
DNA: TGTGCCAGCAGCGGGATTAACTATGGCTACACCTTC

D: TRBD2
V: TRBV19
length: 15
J: TRBJ2-5
size: -
CDR3: CASSLLAIPTETQYF
DNA: TGTGCCAGTAGCCTACTAGCGATTCCGACGGAGACCCAGTACTTC

D: -
V: TRBV12-5
length: 11
J: TRBJ2-1
size: -
CDR3: CASGLGNEQFF
DNA: TGTGCTAGTGGTTTGGGCAATGAGCAGTTCTTC

D: -
V: TRBV28
length: 16
J: TRBJ1-3
size: -
CDR3: CASSFSGPPRGNTIYF
DNA: TGTGCCAGCAGTTTTTCAGGACCCCCTCGGGGAAACACCATATATTTT